This TCR beta chain was found in a study of T cells in localized non-small cell lung cancer. Points from the study as a whole: In adjacent lung, a median about 50 of the top 100 tumor clones were found. Uninvolved adjacent lung had higher T cell clonality than tumor and all other tissues. The study sequenced only one region of the tumor. As a result, intratumor heterogeneity could not be excluded and remains possible.

Looked up from germline, CDR1 is SGDLS and CDR2 is YYNGEE. V was clipped by 3 bases and J by 2 bases; unmatched bases: 14. CDR3 length: 19 residues. Only in-frame clones appear in the TCRdb table, and some are missing; sequencing was by immunoSEQ multiplex PCR. The sample holds around 78,000 clones, 88% seen once. In the case of this clone: The antigen is not known.

The rearrangement uses TRBV9 and TRBJ1-3; TRBD1 agrees at 10 bases. Sequencing used peripheral blood, obtained before any cancer treatment. The clonotype comes from a woman aged 35 to 75 with stage I squamous cell lung carcinoma. The CDR3 DNA sequence: TGTGCCAGCAGCGCCTCCCCTGGACAGGGGGTTAGAACTGGAAACACCATATATTTT. This encodes CASSASPGQGVRTGNTIYF.